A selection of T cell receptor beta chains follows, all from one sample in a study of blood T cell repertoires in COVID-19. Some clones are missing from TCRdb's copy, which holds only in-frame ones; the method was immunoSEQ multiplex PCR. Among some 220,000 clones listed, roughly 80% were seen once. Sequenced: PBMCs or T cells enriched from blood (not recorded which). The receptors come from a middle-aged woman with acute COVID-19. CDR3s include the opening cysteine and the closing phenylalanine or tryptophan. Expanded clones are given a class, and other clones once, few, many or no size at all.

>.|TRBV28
CASRPTQGVYGYTF
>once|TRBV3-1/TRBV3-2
CASSLPGLWEEQYF
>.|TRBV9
CASSVVNRVQEKLFF
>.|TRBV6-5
CASSYPEQNTEAFF
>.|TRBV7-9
CASSLTSGRVTGELFF
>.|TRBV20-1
CSASLTSGRERQFF
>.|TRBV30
CAGTGWPTEAFF
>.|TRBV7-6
CASSLARGAYMNTEAFF
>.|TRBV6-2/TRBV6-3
CASSYPPDRPYEQYF
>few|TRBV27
CASSFQRDFYNEQFF
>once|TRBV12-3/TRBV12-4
CASKASLGYGYTF
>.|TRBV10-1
CASSDSSSGIYNEQFF
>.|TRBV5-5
CASSLALPGQPYEQYF
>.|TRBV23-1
CASSQDGQGWSLVYEQYF
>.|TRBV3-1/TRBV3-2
CASSQDRQSEAFF
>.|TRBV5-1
CASSPIAGGPMETQYF
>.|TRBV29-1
CSVSGGYASGNTIYF
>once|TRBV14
CASSQLPGLNPIGELFF
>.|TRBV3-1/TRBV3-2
CASSQWDRGIYEQYF
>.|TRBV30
CAWSYSPMNTEAFF
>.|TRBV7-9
CASSLGGDQPQHF
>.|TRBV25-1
CASSGGSWRGPDTQYF
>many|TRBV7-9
CASIGGGETQYF
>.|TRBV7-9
CASSLRGQGTDTQYF
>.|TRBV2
CALRRSTHRGGELFF
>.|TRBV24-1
CATSEHSNTEAFF
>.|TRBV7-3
CASSLIVTDTQYF
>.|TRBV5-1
CASSRRQGGYNEQFF
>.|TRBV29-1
CSVGTGTEAFF
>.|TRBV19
CASSIGSNEKLFF
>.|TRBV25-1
CASSSVLYEQYF
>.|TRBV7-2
CASSWGGNSNQPQHF
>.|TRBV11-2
CASSSYRGPPRDTQYF
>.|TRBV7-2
CASIRQTQGEAFF
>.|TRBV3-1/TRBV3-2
CASSRGLGGPSGNTIYF
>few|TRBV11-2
CASSFTAGASGEQFF
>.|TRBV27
CASRPAGVVGADTQYF
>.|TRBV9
CASSVGSGGATGANVLTF
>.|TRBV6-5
CASVTASSYNEQFF
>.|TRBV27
CASLERLAGVGEQFF
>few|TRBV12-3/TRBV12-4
CASRIRGNTIYF
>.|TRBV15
CATSRESLPQETQYF
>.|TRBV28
CASTIRQGGQPQHF
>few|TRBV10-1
CASSLLDRGSGNTIYF